This T cell receptor beta chain derives from a study of cytomegalovirus exposure and HLA in healthy donors. Study-wide background: From HLA-typed donors, an early data release held around 85 million unique TCRs.

General study points: The likely origin of a cluster of highly shared sequence variants was a sequencing artifact. Earlier analysis looked at TCR beta V segments, and most were productive about 87% or about 30% of the time.

Use of 60 Vbeta and 13 Jbeta primers characterized the PCR. Method: immunoSEQ multiplex PCR; TCRdb's copy keeps in-frame clones and lacks some. The table has roughly 130,000 clones, 74% seen once; the top ten hold around 7%. In regard to this clone: Its target is unknown.

Looked up from germline, CDR1 is SGHNT and CDR2 is YYREEE (reference sequence). V lost 0 bases, J lost 1 base, and 11 bases stayed unmatched. CDR3 size: 18 residues. Sequencing used PBMCs. The receptor comes from a man between 40 and 49 years old in good health and CMV-seropositive. The rearrangement joins TRBV5-4 to TRBJ2-7; 9 bases are shared with TRBD2. In DNA form, the CDR3 reads TGTGCCAGCAGCTTGGCCCTACGGGCTAGCGGGGTTTCCTACGAGCAGTACTTC. Amino acids: CASSLALRASGVSYEQYF.